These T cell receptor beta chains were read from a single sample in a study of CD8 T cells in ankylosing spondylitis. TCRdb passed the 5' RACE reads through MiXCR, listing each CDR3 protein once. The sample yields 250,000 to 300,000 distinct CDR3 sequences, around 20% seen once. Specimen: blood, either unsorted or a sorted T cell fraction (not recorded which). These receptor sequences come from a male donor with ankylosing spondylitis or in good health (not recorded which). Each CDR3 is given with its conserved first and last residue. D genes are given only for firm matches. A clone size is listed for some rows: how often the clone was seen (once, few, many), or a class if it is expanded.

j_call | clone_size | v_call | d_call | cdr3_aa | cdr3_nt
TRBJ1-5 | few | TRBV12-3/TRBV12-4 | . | CASSQRRGAGQPQHF | TGTGCCAGCAGCCAGAGAAGAGGGGCTGGTCAGCCCCAGCATTTT
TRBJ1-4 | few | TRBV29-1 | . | CSGGWGEKLFF | TGCAGCGGCGGGTGGGGTGAAAAACTGTTTTTT
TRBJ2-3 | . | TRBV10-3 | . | CAISEMSGSTLTTDTQYF | TGTGCCATCAGTGAGATGTCAGGCAGCACACTTACCACAGATACGCAGTATTTT
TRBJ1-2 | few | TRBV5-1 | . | CASSLDGGYEPYTF | TGCGCCAGCAGCTTGGATGGTGGCTATGAACCCTACACCTTC
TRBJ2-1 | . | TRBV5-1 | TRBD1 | CASSPKGNRDRPLANEQFF | TGCGCCAGCAGTCCTAAAGGTAACCGGGACAGGCCCCTTGCGAATGAGCAGTTCTTC
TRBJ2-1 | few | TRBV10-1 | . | CASSEGDSSYNEQFF | TGCGCCAGCAGTGAAGGCGATAGCTCCTACAATGAGCAGTTCTTC
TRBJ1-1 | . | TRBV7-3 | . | CASSLDGTPNTEAFF | TGTGCCAGCAGCTTAGACGGGACACCGAACACTGAAGCTTTCTTT
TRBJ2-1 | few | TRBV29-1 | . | CSVTDQGREQFF | TGCAGCGTTACGGATCAAGGACGGGAGCAGTTCTTC
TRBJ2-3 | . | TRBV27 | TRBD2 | CASSARTSGRGDTQYF | TGTGCCAGCAGTGCCCGGACTAGCGGGAGGGGAGATACGCAGTATTTT
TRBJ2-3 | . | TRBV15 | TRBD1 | CATSGWDRTTDTQYF | TGTGCCACCAGCGGATGGGACAGAACCACAGATACGCAGTATTTT
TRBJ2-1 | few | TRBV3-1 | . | CASSQERRLGSYNEQFF | TGTGCCAGCAGCCAAGAGAGGCGACTGGGCTCCTACAATGAGCAGTTCTTC
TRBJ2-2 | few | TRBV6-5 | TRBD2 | CASRSLSSGGKGTGELFF | TGTGCCAGCAGAAGCCTGTCTAGCGGGGGTAAAGGTACCGGGGAGCTGTTTTTT
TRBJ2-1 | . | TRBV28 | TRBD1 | CASSSPGQGGVEQFF | TGTGCCAGCAGTTCCCCGGGACAGGGGGGAGTTGAGCAGTTCTTC
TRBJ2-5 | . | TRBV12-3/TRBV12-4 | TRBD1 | CASSYETGGQETQYF | TGTGCCAGCAGTTACGAGACAGGGGGGCAAGAGACCCAGTACTTC
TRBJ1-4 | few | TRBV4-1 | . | CASSQDGPGSLFF | TGCGCCAGCAGCCAAGATGGTCCAGGGTCCCTGTTTTTT